This is a list of T cell receptor beta chains from one sample in a study of CD8 T cells in Susac syndrome. TCRdb re-analysed the immunoSEQ multiplex PCR reads in MiXCR, keeping a single row per CDR3 protein. There are about 160,000 distinct CDR3 sequences in the sample; approximately 92% occur only once, and just over 0.13% lies in the top ten. Source material: CD4+ T cells from PBMCs. All receptors come from a human donor in good health. CDR3s include the opening cysteine and the closing phenylalanine or tryptophan. Each record gives: clone size, J gene, D gene, V gene, CDR3 protein, CDR3 DNA. D genes are given only for firm matches. Size is stated for part of the rows, as once, few or many counts, or as a class when the clone is expanded.

few	TRBJ2-2	.	TRBV27	CASSLGYTGELFF	TGTGCCAGCAGTTTAGGCTATACCGGGGAGCTGTTTTTT
once	TRBJ1-3	.	TRBV6-5	CASSYSGGLSGNTIYF	TGTGCCAGCAGTTACTCTGGGGGGCTGTCTGGAAACACCATATATTTT
.	TRBJ1-1	.	TRBV20-1	CSATDSWNTEAFF	TGCAGTGCTACCGACTCTTGGAACACTGAAGCTTTCTTT
.	TRBJ2-7	.	TRBV3-1	CASSGGGRSSYEQYF	TGTGCCAGCAGCGGAGGGGGCAGGAGCTCCTACGAGCAGTACTTC
.	TRBJ1-2	TRBD1	TRBV3-1	CASSQRGQGADGYTF	TGTGCCAGCAGTCAAAGGGGGCAGGGTGCGGACGGCTACACCTTC
.	TRBJ1-4	.	TRBV7-9	CASGSPPEKLFF	TGTGCCAGCGGATCTCCCCCCGAAAAACTGTTTTTT
.	TRBJ1-2	TRBD1	TRBV18	CASSPGTGNGYTF	TGTGCCAGCTCACCCGGGACAGGGAATGGCTACACCTTC
.	TRBJ2-7	.	TRBV18	CASSTGLDDEQYF	TGTGCCAGCTCAACAGGGCTTGACGACGAGCAGTACTTC
.	TRBJ2-5	TRBD2	TRBV9	CASSQTTSGVETQYF	TGTGCCAGCAGCCAAACTACTAGCGGGGTAGAGACCCAGTACTTC
.	TRBJ1-1	.	TRBV5-1	CASSLGQSVAEAFF	TGCGCCAGCAGCTTGGGACAGTCGGTCGCTGAAGCTTTCTTT
.	TRBJ1-5	.	TRBV12-3/TRBV12-4	CASSLTHPQHF	TGTGCCAGCAGCTTAACCCACCCCCAGCATTTT
.	TRBJ2-5	TRBD1	TRBV7-3	CASSSGQGATETQYF	TGTGCCAGCAGCTCGGGACAGGGAGCAACGGAGACCCAGTACTTC
.	TRBJ2-3	.	TRBV21-1	CASSTKDGYF	TGTGCCAGCAGCACCAAAGACGGATATTTT
.	TRBJ2-7	.	TRBV5-6	CASSFDTYEQYF	TGTGCCAGCAGCTTCGACACCTACGAGCAGTACTTC
.	TRBJ2-7	.	TRBV2	CASSESEGYEQYF	TGTGCCAGCAGTGAATCTGAGGGGTACGAGCAGTACTTC
once	TRBJ2-1	.	TRBV4-1	CASSQDQRVHTYNEQFF	TGCGCCAGCAGCCAAGATCAGAGGGTCCATACCTACAATGAGCAGTTCTTC
few	TRBJ2-5	TRBD2	TRBV4-1	CASSQAGLAGGGQETQYF	TGCGCCAGCAGCCAGGCGGGACTAGCGGGGGGCGGTCAGGAGACCCAGTACTTC
.	TRBJ2-3	.	TRBV3-1	CASSSRGTDTQYF	TGTGCCAGCAGCTCTCGGGGAACAGATACGCAGTATTTT
.	TRBJ1-5	.	TRBV20-1	CSATPGPGEPQHF	TGCAGTGCTACCCCGGGGCCGGGGGAGCCCCAGCATTTT
.	TRBJ1-6	.	TRBV12-3/TRBV12-4	CASSWDEGGNSPLHF	TGTGCCAGCAGCTGGGACGAGGGCGGGAATTCACCCCTCCACTTT
.	TRBJ1-2	.	TRBV6-5	CASRTPGPVQGYTF	TGTGCCAGCAGAACCCCCGGCCCCGTTCAAGGCTACACCTTC
once	TRBJ2-7	TRBD1	TRBV5-1	CASSYGTDTYEQYF	TGCGCCAGCAGCTACGGGACAGATACCTACGAGCAGTACTTC
.	TRBJ2-7	TRBD1	TRBV3-1	CASSPKLRGRFYEQYF	TGTGCCAGCAGCCCCAAGCTAAGGGGGCGCTTCTACGAGCAGTACTTC
.	TRBJ1-2	TRBD1	TRBV4-1	CASSRGQGTNYGYTF	TGCGCCAGCAGCCGGGGACAGGGGACAAACTATGGCTACACCTTC
.	TRBJ2-3	TRBD2	TRBV5-1	CASSSGVAGGGTDTQYF	TGCGCCAGCAGCTCTGGTGTGGCCGGGGGGGGGACAGATACGCAGTATTTT
.	TRBJ2-3	.	TRBV5-4	CASSLARSGRLNTDTQYF	TGTGCCAGCAGCTTGGCCCGCTCCGGGAGACTAAACACAGATACGCAGTATTTT
.	TRBJ2-6	.	TRBV2	CASTPSGGAAGANVLTF	TGTGCCAGCACTCCCTCGGGGGGCGCAGCTGGGGCCAACGTCCTGACTTTC
.	TRBJ2-4	.	TRBV20-1	CSARVPVVAKNIQYF	TGCAGTGCTAGAGTCCCCGTGGTGGCCAAAAACATTCAGTACTTC
.	TRBJ1-6	.	TRBV5-1	CASSSGLSNSPLHF	TGCGCCAGCAGCTCGGGACTTAGTAATTCACCCCTCCACTTT